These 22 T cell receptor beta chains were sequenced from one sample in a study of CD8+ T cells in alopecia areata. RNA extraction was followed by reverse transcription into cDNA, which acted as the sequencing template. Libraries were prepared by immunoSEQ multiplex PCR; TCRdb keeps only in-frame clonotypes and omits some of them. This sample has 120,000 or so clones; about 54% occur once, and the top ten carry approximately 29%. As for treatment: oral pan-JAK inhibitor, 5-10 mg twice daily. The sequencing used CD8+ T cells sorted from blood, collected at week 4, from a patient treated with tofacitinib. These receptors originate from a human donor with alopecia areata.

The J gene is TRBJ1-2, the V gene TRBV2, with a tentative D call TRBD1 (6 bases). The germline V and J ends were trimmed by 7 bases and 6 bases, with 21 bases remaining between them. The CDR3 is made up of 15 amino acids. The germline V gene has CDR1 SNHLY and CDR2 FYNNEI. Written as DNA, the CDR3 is TGTGCCAGCACCGCGCACCCTAGGGGGGTGAATGGCTACACCTTC. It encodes CASTAHPRGVNGYTF.

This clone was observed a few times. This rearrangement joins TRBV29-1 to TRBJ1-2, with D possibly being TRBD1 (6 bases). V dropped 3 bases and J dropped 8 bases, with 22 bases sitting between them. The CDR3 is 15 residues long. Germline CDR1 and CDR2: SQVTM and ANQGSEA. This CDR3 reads CSVDAALQGIGGYTF. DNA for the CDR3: TGCAGCGTTGACGCCGCCCTACAGGGAATAGGGGGCTACACCTTC.

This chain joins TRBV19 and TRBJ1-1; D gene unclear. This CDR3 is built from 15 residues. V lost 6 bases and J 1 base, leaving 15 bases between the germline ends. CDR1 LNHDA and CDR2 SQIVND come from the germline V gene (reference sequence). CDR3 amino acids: CASSPVLERNTEAFF. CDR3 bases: TGTGCCAGTAGCCCCGTTTTGGAACGGAACACTGAAGCTTTCTTT.

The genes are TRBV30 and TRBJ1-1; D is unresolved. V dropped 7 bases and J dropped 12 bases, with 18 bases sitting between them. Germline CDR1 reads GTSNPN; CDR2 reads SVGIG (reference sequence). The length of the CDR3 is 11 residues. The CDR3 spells CALPGPIETFF. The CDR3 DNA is TGTGCCTTACCGGGCCCGATCGAGACTTTCTTT. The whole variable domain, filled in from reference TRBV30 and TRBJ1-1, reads SQTIHQWPATLVQPVGSPLSLECTVEGTSNPNLYWYRQAAGRGLQLLFYSVGIGQISSEVPQNLSASRPQDRQFILSSKKLLLSDSGFYLCALPGPIETFFGQGTRLTVV.

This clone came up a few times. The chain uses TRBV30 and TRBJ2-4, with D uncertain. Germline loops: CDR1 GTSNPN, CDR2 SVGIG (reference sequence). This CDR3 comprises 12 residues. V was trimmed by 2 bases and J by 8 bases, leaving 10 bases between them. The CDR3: CAWSLRGDIQYF. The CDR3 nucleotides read TGTGCCTGGAGTTTGCGAGGTGACATTCAGTACTTC.

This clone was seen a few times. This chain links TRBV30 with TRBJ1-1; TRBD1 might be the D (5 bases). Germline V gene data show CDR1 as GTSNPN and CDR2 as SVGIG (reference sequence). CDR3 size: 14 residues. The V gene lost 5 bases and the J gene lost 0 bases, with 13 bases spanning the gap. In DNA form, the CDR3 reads TGTGCCTGGGGGGAGGGGACTGTGAACACTGAAGCTTTCTTT. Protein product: CAWGEGTVNTEAFF.

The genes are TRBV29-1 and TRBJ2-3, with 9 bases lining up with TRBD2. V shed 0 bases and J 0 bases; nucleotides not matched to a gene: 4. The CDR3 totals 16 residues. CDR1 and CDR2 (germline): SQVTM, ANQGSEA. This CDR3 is CSVEDLAGPSTDTQYF. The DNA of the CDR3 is TGCAGCGTTGAAGATCTAGCGGGGCCGAGCACAGATACGCAGTATTTT.

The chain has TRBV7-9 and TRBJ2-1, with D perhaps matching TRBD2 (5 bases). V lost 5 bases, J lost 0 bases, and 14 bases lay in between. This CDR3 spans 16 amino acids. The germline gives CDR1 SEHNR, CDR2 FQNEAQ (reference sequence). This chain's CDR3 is CASSPLEASSYNEQFF. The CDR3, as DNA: TGTGCCAGCAGCCCATTGGAGGCAAGCTCCTACAATGAGCAGTTCTTC.

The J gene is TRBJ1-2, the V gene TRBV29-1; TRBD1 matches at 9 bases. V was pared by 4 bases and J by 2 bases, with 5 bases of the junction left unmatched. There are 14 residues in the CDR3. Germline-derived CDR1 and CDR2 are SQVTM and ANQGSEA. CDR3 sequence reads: CSVASGTGNYGYTF. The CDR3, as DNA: TGCAGCGTTGCCTCGGGGACAGGGAACTATGGCTACACCTTC.

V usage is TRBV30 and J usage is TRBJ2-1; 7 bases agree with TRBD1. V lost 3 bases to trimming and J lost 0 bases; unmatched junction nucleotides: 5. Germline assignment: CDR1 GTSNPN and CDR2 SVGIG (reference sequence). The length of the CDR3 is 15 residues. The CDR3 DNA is TGTGCCTGGAGGCACGGGACAGCCTCCTACAATGAGCAGTTCTTC. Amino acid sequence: CAWRHGTASYNEQFF.

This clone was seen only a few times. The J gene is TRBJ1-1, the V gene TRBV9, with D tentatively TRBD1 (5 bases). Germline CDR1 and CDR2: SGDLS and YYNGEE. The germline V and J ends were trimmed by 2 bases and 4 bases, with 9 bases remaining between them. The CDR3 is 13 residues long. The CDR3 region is CASSVGGTTEAFF. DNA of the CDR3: TGTGCCAGCAGCGTGGGCGGGACCACTGAAGCTTTCTTT.

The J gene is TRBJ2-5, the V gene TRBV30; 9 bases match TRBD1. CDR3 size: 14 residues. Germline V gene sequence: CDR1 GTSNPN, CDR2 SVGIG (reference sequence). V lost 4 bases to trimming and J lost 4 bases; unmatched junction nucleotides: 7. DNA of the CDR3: TGTGCCTGGAAACCGGGACAGGGAAGAGAGACCCAGTACTTC. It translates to CAWKPGQGRETQYF. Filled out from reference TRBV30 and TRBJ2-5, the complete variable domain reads SQTIHQWPATLVQPVGSPLSLECTVEGTSNPNLYWYRQAAGRGLQLLFYSVGIGQISSEVPQNLSASRPQDRQFILSSKKLLLSDSGFYLCAWKPGQGRETQYFGPGTRLLVL.

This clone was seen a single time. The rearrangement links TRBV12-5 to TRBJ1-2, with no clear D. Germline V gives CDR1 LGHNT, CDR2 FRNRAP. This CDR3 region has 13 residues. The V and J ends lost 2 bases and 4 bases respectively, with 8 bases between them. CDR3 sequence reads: CASGLSSFYGYTF. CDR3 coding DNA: TGTGCTAGTGGTTTGTCGAGCTTCTATGGCTACACCTTC.

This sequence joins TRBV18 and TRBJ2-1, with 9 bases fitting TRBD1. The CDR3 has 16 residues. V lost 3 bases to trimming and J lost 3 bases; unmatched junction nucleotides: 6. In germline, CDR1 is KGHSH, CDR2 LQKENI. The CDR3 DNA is TGTGCCAGCTCACCGGATGGACAGGGGATCTACAATGAGCAGTTCTTC. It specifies CASSPDGQGIYNEQFF.

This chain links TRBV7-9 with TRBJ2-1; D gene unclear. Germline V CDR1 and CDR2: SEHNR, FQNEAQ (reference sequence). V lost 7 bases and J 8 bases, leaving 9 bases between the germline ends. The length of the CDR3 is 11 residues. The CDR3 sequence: CASTPGHEQFF. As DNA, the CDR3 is TGTGCCAGCACCCCCGGCCATGAGCAGTTCTTC.

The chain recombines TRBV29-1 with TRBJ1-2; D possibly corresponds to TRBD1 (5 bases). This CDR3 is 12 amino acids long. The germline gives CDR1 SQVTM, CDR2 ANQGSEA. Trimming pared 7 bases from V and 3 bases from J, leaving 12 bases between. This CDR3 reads CSAVGRDYGYTF. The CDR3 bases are TGCAGCGCCGTGGGGCGGGACTATGGCTACACCTTC.

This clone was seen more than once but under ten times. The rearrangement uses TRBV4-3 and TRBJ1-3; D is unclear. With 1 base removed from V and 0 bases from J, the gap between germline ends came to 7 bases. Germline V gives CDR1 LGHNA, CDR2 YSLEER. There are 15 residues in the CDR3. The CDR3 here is CASSQGRSSGNTIYF. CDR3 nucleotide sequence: TGCGCCAGCAGCCAAGGACGGAGCTCTGGAAACACCATATATTTT.

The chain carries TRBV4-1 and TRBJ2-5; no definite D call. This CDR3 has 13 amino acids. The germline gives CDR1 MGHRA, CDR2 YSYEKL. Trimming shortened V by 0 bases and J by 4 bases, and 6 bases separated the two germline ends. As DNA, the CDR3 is TGCGCCAGCAGCCAAGAGGGTGGAGAGACCCAGTACTTC. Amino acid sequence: CASSQEGGETQYF.

The CDR3 DNA is TGTGCCAGCAGCTTAGAACAAGATGGCAATCAGCCCCAGCATTTT. Its translation: CASSLEQDGNQPQHF. This sequence joins TRBV7-6 and TRBJ1-5; D gene unclear. The germline V gene encodes CDR1 SGHVS and CDR2 FNYEAQ. The V end lost 1 base, the J end lost 2 bases, and 9 bases lay between the germline ends. The CDR3 runs to 15 residues.

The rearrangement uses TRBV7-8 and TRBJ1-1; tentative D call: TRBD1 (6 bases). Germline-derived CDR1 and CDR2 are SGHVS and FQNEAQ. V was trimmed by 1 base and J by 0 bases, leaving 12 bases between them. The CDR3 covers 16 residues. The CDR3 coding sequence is TGTGCCAGCAGCTTAGGTTTTCAGGGGATGAACACTGAAGCTTTCTTT. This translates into CASSLGFQGMNTEAFF.

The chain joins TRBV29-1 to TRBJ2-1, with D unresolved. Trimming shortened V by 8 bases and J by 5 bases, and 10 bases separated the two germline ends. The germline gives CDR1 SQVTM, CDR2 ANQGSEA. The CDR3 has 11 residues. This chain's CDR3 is CSLSVNNEQFF. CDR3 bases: TGCAGCCTTTCAGTGAACAATGAGCAGTTCTTC.

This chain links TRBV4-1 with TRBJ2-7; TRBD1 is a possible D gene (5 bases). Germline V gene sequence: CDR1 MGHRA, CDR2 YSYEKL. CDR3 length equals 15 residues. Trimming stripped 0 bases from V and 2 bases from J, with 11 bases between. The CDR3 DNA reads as TGCGCCAGCAGCCAAGAAACTGGGGCCGCCTACGAGCAGTACTTC. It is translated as CASSQETGAAYEQYF.